This entry lists 28 T cell receptor beta chains sequenced from one sample in a study of blood T cell repertoires in COVID-19. Method: immunoSEQ multiplex PCR; TCRdb's copy keeps in-frame clones and lacks some. The sample has about 150,000 clones, approximately 80% seen once. Material: peripheral blood. The receptors stem from an older woman with acute or convalescent COVID-19.

The CDR3 protein is CAWSFHFLRTGKRNTIYF. The DNA of the CDR3 is TGTGCCTGGAGTTTCCACTTCCTCCGGACAGGGAAGAGAAACACCATATATTTT. The chain carries TRBV30 and TRBJ1-3; 8 nucleotides line up with TRBD1. Germline CDR1 GTSNPN, CDR2 SVGIG (reference sequence). The CDR3 extends over 18 amino acids. V shed 2 bases and J 5 bases; nucleotides not matched to a gene: 17. The variable domain in full, completed from reference TRBV30 and TRBJ1-3, reads SQTIHQWPATLVQPVGSPLSLECTVEGTSNPNLYWYRQAAGRGLQLLFYSVGIGQISSEVPQNLSASRPQDRQFILSSKKLLLSDSGFYLCAWSFHFLRTGKRNTIYFGEGSWLTVV.

The V and J genes are TRBV19 and TRBJ2-1; D possibly corresponds to TRBD1 (6 bases). The germline V gene encodes CDR1 LNHDA and CDR2 SQIVND (reference sequence). The length of the CDR3 is 15 residues. Trimming took off 5 bases at V and 0 bases at J, with 11 bases between the two ends. The CDR3: CASSSTGFSYNEQFF. The CDR3 region has the DNA TGTGCCAGTAGTTCTACAGGGTTCTCCTACAATGAGCAGTTCTTC.

This clone was seen a handful of times. The chain uses TRBV14 and TRBJ2-3; no clear D gene. This CDR3 comprises 14 residues. The germline V and J ends were trimmed by 3 bases and 7 bases, with 14 bases remaining between them. The germline V gene encodes CDR1 SGHDN and CDR2 FVKESK. The CDR3 sequence is CASSQAASTNTQYF. DNA of the CDR3: TGTGCCAGCAGCCAGGCGGCGTCTACGAATACGCAGTATTTT.

The chain has TRBV11-3 and TRBJ2-1, with 8 bases lining up with TRBD1. The V gene end was trimmed by 5 bases and the J gene end by 7 bases; junction bases not matched to a gene: 10. The CDR3 spans 15 residues. Per germline, CDR1 SGHNT and CDR2 YENEEA. CDR3 DNA sequence: TGTGCCAGCAGCCCTACAGGGGGAGAAAGGAATGAGCAGTTCTTC. It yields the protein CASSPTGGERNEQFF. The full variable domain, with the rest looked up from reference TRBV11-3 and TRBJ2-1, is EAGVVQSPRYKIIEKKQPVAFWCNPISGHNTLYWYLQNLGQGPELLIRYENEEAVDDSQLPKDRFSAERLKGVDSTLKIQPAELGDSAVYLCASSPTGGERNEQFFGPGTRLTVL.

The V call is TRBV7-2, the J call TRBJ1-1; D perhaps matches TRBD1 (5 bases). Germline-derived CDR1 and CDR2 are SGHTA and FQGNSA. The ends were cut back, 3 bases at V and 4 bases at J, with 12 bases in the middle. The CDR3 runs 14 residues. Here the CDR3 reads CASSFQGLTTEAFF. CDR3 DNA sequence: TGTGCCAGCAGCTTCCAGGGTCTCACCACTGAAGCTTTCTTT.

The chain links TRBV28 to TRBJ1-6; D might be TRBD1 (6 bases). CDR1 is MDHEN and CDR2 is SYDVKM in the germline V gene. V lost 6 bases, J lost 7 bases, and 16 bases lay in between. The CDR3 extends over 15 amino acids. CDR3 in DNA: TGTGCCAGCAGCTTCGATCAGGGGCTGAATTCACCCCTCCACTTT. Its translation: CASSFDQGLNSPLHF.

The rearrangement links TRBV6-5 to TRBJ2-3, with D maybe TRBD2 (5 bases). Trimming removed 6 bases from V and 2 bases from J, with 15 bases in between. The CDR3 consists of 15 residues. Per germline, CDR1 MNHEY and CDR2 SVGAGI. CDR3 DNA: TGTGCCAGCAGAGCCACCCGGGAAGCCACAGATACGCAGTATTTT. Translating gives CASRATREATDTQYF.

The chain is built from TRBV30 and TRBJ2-7; D perhaps matches TRBD2 (6 bases). Trimming cost V 3 bases and J 7 bases, with 10 bases left between them. Germline V gene data show CDR1 as GTSNPN and CDR2 as SVGIG (reference sequence). The CDR3 totals 11 residues. The CDR3 is CAWSPGLEQYF. The CDR3 DNA follows: TGTGCCTGGAGCCCGGGACTTGAGCAGTACTTC.

The chain links TRBV28 to TRBJ2-7, with a tentative D call TRBD1 (6 bases). Germline V gene data show CDR1 as MDHEN and CDR2 as SYDVKM. The CDR3 has 13 amino acids. Trimming left V 8 bases short and J 0 bases short, with 11 bases between. The DNA of the CDR3 is TGTGCCAGCTTGAAACAGGGCTCCTACGAGCAGTACGTC. Amino acid sequence: CASLKQGSYEQYV.

The rearrangement uses TRBV7-9 and TRBJ2-7; 7 bases match TRBD1. Losses at the gene ends were 1 base for V and 12 bases for J; bases not matched to a gene: 9. Per the germline V gene, CDR1 is SEHNR and CDR2 is FQNEAQ (reference sequence). This CDR3 has 13 amino acids. Here the CDR3 reads CASSLVDRAGLYF. The CDR3 DNA reads as TGTGCCAGCAGCTTAGTAGACAGGGCAGGTCTGTACTTC.

This chain uses TRBV27 with TRBJ1-1, with TRBD1 as a possible D gene (5 bases). This CDR3 is built from 16 residues. Trimming took 1 base from V and 0 from J, leaving 12 bases between them. Per germline, CDR1 MNHEY and CDR2 SMNVEV (reference sequence). CDR3 protein: CASSLWGGNMNTEAFF. As DNA, the CDR3 is TGTGCCAGCAGTTTATGGGGCGGAAACATGAACACTGAAGCTTTCTTT.

V and J are TRBV6-2 or TRBV6-3 and TRBJ2-1, with 14 bases fitting TRBD2. Trimming cost V 6 bases and J 7 bases; bases outside gene matches: 14. The CDR3 contains 18 residues. CDR1 is MNHEY and CDR2 is SVGEGT in the germline V gene. The CDR3: CASSLPGLAGGLTNEQFF. The CDR3 DNA is TGTGCCAGCAGCCTACCCGGACTAGCGGGGGGACTTACAAATGAGCAGTTCTTC.

This clone was counted once. The rearrangement uses TRBV6-5 and TRBJ2-7, with 12 bases aligning to TRBD2. The germline gives CDR1 MNHEY, CDR2 SVGAGI. This CDR3 is built from 15 residues. Trimming cost V 5 bases and J 4 bases; bases outside gene matches: 6. The CDR3 bases are TGTGCCAGCAGTCCGGCTAGCGGGGGGGCGTACGAGCAGTACTTC. Protein: CASSPASGGAYEQYF.

This chain uses TRBV5-6 with TRBJ1-1; 7 nucleotides agree with TRBD1. This CDR3 is 18 amino acids long. Unmatched junction bases numbered 14, after V lost 3 bases and J lost 0 bases. Germline CDR1 is SGHDT and CDR2 is YYEEEE. The CDR3 loop reads CASSSTSTLTGMNTEAFF. CDR3 DNA: TGTGCCAGCAGCTCTACCTCTACTCTGACAGGGATGAACACTGAAGCTTTCTTT. The full variable domain, its missing parts supplied by reference TRBV5-6 and TRBJ1-1, is DAGVTQSPTHLIKTRGQQVTLRCSPKSGHDTVSWYQQALGQGPQFIFQYYEEEERQRGNFPDRFSGHQFPNYSSELNVNALLLGDSALYLCASSSTSTLTGMNTEAFFGQGTRLTVV.

J is TRBJ1-3 and V is TRBV30, with a possible D match to TRBD1 (6 bases). V lost 2 bases and J lost 2, with 19 bases in between. CDR3 length: 17 residues. The V gene's germline CDR1 is GTSNPN and CDR2 SVGIG (reference sequence). The CDR3 loop is CAWSTRYTGRPGNTIYF. CDR3 DNA: TGTGCCTGGAGTACACGGTATACAGGGAGACCTGGAAACACCATATATTTT.

The chain is built from TRBV5-5 and TRBJ2-1; 8 nucleotides line up with TRBD2. V lost 1 base, J lost 7 bases, and 7 bases stayed unmatched. Germline V gives CDR1 SGHKS, CDR2 YYEKEE (reference sequence). This CDR3 comprises 15 residues. The CDR3 here is CASSLNGGVWNEQFF. The CDR3 DNA follows: TGTGCCAGCAGCTTGAACGGGGGGGTTTGGAATGAGCAGTTCTTC. Using reference TRBV5-5 and TRBJ2-1 for the parts outside the CDR3, the full variable domain is DAGVTQSPTHLIKTRGQQVTLRCSPISGHKSVSWYQQVLGQGPQFIFQYYEKEERGRGNFPDRFSARQFPNYSSELNVNALLLGDSALYLCASSLNGGVWNEQFFGPGTRLTVL.

The chain couples TRBV5-4 to TRBJ1-2; D ambiguous. Germline loops: CDR1 SGHNT, CDR2 YYREEE (reference sequence). Deletions cut 4 bases from V and 0 bases from J, with 19 bases between. The CDR3 contains 17 residues. As DNA, the CDR3 is TGTGCCAGCAGCCTCGGACTGAGTCCCGAAACTAACTATGGCTACACCTTC. Residues: CASSLGLSPETNYGYTF.

This clone has a count of ten or more. V and J are TRBV28 and TRBJ1-2; 10 bases line up with TRBD1. The germline gives CDR1 MDHEN, CDR2 SYDVKM. The CDR3 consists of 14 residues. V lost 6 bases, J lost 6 bases, and 7 bases stayed unmatched. CDR3 protein: CASSRGQGRNGYTF. For the CDR3, the DNA is TGTGCCAGCAGCCGGGGACAGGGGAGGAATGGCTACACCTTC.

This clone was counted between two and nine times. The chain employs TRBV7-9 and TRBJ1-6; TRBD1 matches 10 bases. The CDR3 contains 14 residues. Trimming cost V 5 bases and J 15 bases; bases outside gene matches: 10. Germline V gene sequence: CDR1 SEHNR, CDR2 FQNEAQ (reference sequence). CDR3 in DNA: TGTGCCAGCAGCCCCGGGACAGGGGCTTCTCTCCTCCACTTT. This sequence encodes CASSPGTGASLLHF.

J is TRBJ1-2 and V is TRBV21-1; the tabulated D call, TRBD1, remains unverified against the DNA. TRBV21-1 is classified as a pseudogene. The CDR3 length is 12 residues. The CDR3 reads CASSKEQYGYTF. The CDR3 DNA reads TGTGCCAGCAGCAAAGAACAGTATGGCTACACCTTC.

This clone has just one count. This sequence joins TRBV5-4 and TRBJ2-3; D unresolved. The germline CDR1 and CDR2 sequences are SGHNT and YYREEE (reference sequence). The CDR3 runs to 16 residues. The V gene lost 0 bases and the J gene lost 6 bases, with 17 bases spanning the gap. CDR3 protein: CASSLDSRYAFDTQYF. CDR3 coding DNA: TGTGCCAGCAGCTTGGACTCCCGGTACGCTTTCGATACGCAGTATTTT.

The chain employs TRBV4-2 and TRBJ2-7; the D gene is possibly TRBD2 (6 bases). Trimming pared 1 base from V and 6 bases from J, leaving 10 bases between. The length of the CDR3 is 13 residues. Germline V CDR1 and CDR2: LGHNA, YNFKEQ. The CDR3 coding sequence is TGTGCCAGCAGCCAAGCCTGGGGACTCGAGCAGTACTTC. Amino acids: CASSQAWGLEQYF.

Turning to this clone: A junction end diverges from the germline sequence, so it may reflect a read error. The V and J genes are TRBV5-1 and TRBJ1-1, with a tentative D call TRBD1 (5 bases). The CDR3 spans 15 residues. The germline gives CDR1 SGHRS, CDR2 YFSETQ. The CDR3 DNA reads as TGCGCCAGCAGCCCAGGTCAGGGTAGGAACGCTGAAGCTTTCTTT. Its protein is CASSPGQGRNAEAFF.

The rearrangement links TRBV7-9 to TRBJ1-1; TRBD1 might be the D (6 bases). The germline V and J ends were trimmed by 5 bases and 4 bases, with 20 bases remaining between them. Per the germline V gene, CDR1 is SEHNR and CDR2 is FQNEAQ (reference sequence). The CDR3 is 16 amino acids. The CDR3 nucleotides read TGTGCCAGCAGCCCTTACAGCAGGGGATGGGCCACTGAAGCTTTCTTT. This translates into CASSPYSRGWATEAFF.

This chain links TRBV2 with TRBJ1-6, with a tentative D call TRBD1 (6 bases). The V end lost 4 bases, the J end lost 7 bases, and 14 bases lay between the germline ends. Germline-derived CDR1 and CDR2 are SNHLY and FYNNEI. This CDR3 has 15 amino acids. CDR3 nucleotides: TGTGCCAGCAGTGGTAGGACAGTCATAAATTCACCCCTCCACTTT. Translating gives CASSGRTVINSPLHF. Based on the CDR3 plus reference TRBV2 and TRBJ1-6, the full variable domain is EPEVTQTPSHQVTQMGQEVILRCVPISNHLYFYWYRQILGQKVEFLVSFYNNEISEKSEIFDDQFSVERPDGSNFTLKIRSTKLEDSAMYFCASSGRTVINSPLHFGNGTRLTVT.

The genes are TRBV27 and TRBJ2-7; a possible D gene is TRBD1 (5 bases). The CDR3 is made up of 15 amino acids. Germline V CDR1 and CDR2: MNHEY, SMNVEV (reference sequence). The germline V and J ends were trimmed by 2 bases and 2 bases, with 13 bases remaining between them. Written as DNA, the CDR3 is TGTGCCAGCAGTTTAACGGCAGGGTGGGCCTACGAGCAGTACTTC. Protein product: CASSLTAGWAYEQYF.

V usage is TRBV6-6 and J usage is TRBJ1-6; 8 bases align to TRBD1. From germline, CDR1 is MNHNY and CDR2 SVGAGI (reference sequence). V lost 6 bases, J lost 8 bases, and 9 bases stayed unmatched. The CDR3 has 15 amino acids. CDR3 DNA: TGTGCCAGCAGCCCCGGGCAGGGGGCGGATTCACCCCTCCACTTT. It codes for CASSPGQGADSPLHF.

The chain combines TRBV6-5 with TRBJ1-4, with 12 bases lining up with TRBD1. The germline V gene has CDR1 MNHEY and CDR2 SVGAGI. With 6 bases clipped from V and 8 bases from J, the junction kept 7 bases outside the gene matches. The CDR3 has 15 amino acids. This CDR3 is CASSTGQGAWEKLFF. The CDR3 DNA reads as TGTGCCAGCAGCACGGGACAGGGGGCCTGGGAAAAACTGTTTTTT.